Listed below are T cell receptor beta chains from one sample, sequenced in a study of blood T cells in healthy people across ages. TCRdb independently ran MiXCR on the 5' RACE reads; one entry per CDR3 protein. This table holds about 930,000 distinct CDR3 sequences, just under 30% found once. Separately, the same data were catalogued under a study of T cells of mothers and their children.

Specimen: blood. The receptors were gathered from a middle-aged woman in good health. The CDR3 runs from the conserved cysteine through the conserved F or W. D genes are given only for firm matches. Not all rows give a size; the values are once, few, many and, for expanded clones, a class.

D,J,size,V,CDR3,DNA
NA,TRBJ1-1,NA,TRBV7-2,CASSLSLISEAFF,TGTGCCAGCAGCTTATCGCTGATTTCTGAAGCTTTCTTT
TRBD1,TRBJ2-7,few,TRBV3-1,CASSQVGTGDDEQYF,TGTGCCAGCAGCCAAGTGGGGACAGGGGACGACGAGCAGTACTTC
TRBD1,TRBJ1-5,few,TRBV12-3/TRBV12-4,CASSPSGGIQPQHF,TGTGCCAGCAGCCCTTCAGGGGGCATCCAGCCCCAGCATTTT
TRBD1,TRBJ1-6,few,TRBV14,CASSLRSTGSSPLHF,TGTGCCAGCAGCCTGAGATCGACAGGGAGTTCACCCCTCCACTTT
NA,TRBJ1-5,many,TRBV7-8,CASSLGGFQPQHF,TGTGCCAGCAGCTTAGGGGGATTCCAGCCCCAGCATTTT
NA,TRBJ2-1,few,TRBV6-6,CASRLQTSEQFF,TGTGCCAGCAGGCTACAGACTAGTGAGCAGTTCTTC
NA,TRBJ2-7,NA,TRBV14,CASSLANLWEQYF,TGTGCCAGCAGCCTCGCTAATCTGTGGGAGCAGTACTTC
TRBD1,TRBJ2-3,once,TRBV7-7,CASSPLNSGQREGTDTQYF,TGTGCTAGCAGTCCATTAAACTCGGGACAGCGAGAGGGCACAGATACGCAGTATTTT
NA,TRBJ1-5,few,TRBV12-3/TRBV12-4,CASSLRQASNQPQHF,TGTGCCAGCAGTTTACGGCAGGCTAGCAATCAGCCCCAGCATTTT
TRBD2,TRBJ2-3,few,TRBV2,CASRTSGGRGTQYF,TGTGCCAGCAGGACTAGCGGGGGTAGGGGTACGCAGTATTTT
TRBD2,TRBJ2-1,NA,TRBV3-1,CASSQGTSGPNYNEQFF,TGTGCCAGCAGCCAAGGGACTAGCGGCCCTAACTACAATGAGCAGTTCTTC
NA,TRBJ2-5,NA,TRBV14,CASSQDAGLSVETQYF,TGTGCCAGCAGCCAAGATGCGGGACTCTCGGTAGAGACCCAGTACTTC
NA,TRBJ1-6,NA,TRBV5-1,CASSLAADYNSPLHF,TGCGCCAGCAGCTTGGCGGCAGATTATAATTCACCCCTCCACTTT
NA,TRBJ1-4,few,TRBV18,CASSPPKTGLGNEKLFF,TGTGCCAGCTCACCTCCAAAGACAGGCCTGGGGAATGAAAAACTGTTTTTT
TRBD2,TRBJ2-1,NA,TRBV13,CASSYASSGSYNEQFF,TGTGCCAGCAGCTACGCCTCTAGCGGGAGCTACAATGAGCAGTTCTTC
NA,TRBJ1-2,many,TRBV6-6,CASTAGTLSNYGYTF,TGTGCCAGCACGGCAGGAACCCTATCTAACTATGGCTACACCTTC
TRBD1,TRBJ2-7,many,TRBV20-1,CSASRGQSSYEQYF,TGCAGTGCTAGTAGGGGACAGAGCTCCTACGAGCAGTACTTC
NA,TRBJ1-5,few,TRBV30,CAWSAGSNQPQHF,TGTGCCTGGAGTGCAGGCAGCAATCAGCCCCAGCATTTT
NA,TRBJ2-1,many,TRBV24-1,CATGLNDNEQFF,TGTGCCACCGGTCTCAATGACAATGAGCAGTTCTTC
NA,TRBJ1-2,NA,TRBV2,CAGTGLGGYTF,TGTGCCGGCACTGGGTTGGGTGGCTACACCTTC
NA,TRBJ2-3,many,TRBV24-1,CATSPPIRMADTQYF,TGTGCCACCAGTCCCCCAATTCGAATGGCAGATACGCAGTATTTT
NA,TRBJ1-1,few,TRBV5-1,CASSLAVRGGAEAFF,TGCGCCAGCAGCTTGGCGGTACGGGGAGGCGCTGAAGCTTTCTTT
TRBD1,TRBJ1-1,NA,TRBV28,CAGSFAVGQPNTEAFF,TGTGCCGGCAGCTTCGCCGTGGGACAGCCAAACACTGAGGCTTTCTTT
NA,TRBJ1-2,NA,TRBV4-1,CASSQDPFPNYGYTF,TGCGCCAGCAGCCAAGACCCATTTCCAAACTATGGCTACACCTTC
NA,TRBJ1-1,NA,TRBV27,CASSTLAGIDTEAFF,TGTGCCAGCAGTACCTTGGCAGGGATAGACACTGAAGCTTTCTTT
TRBD1,TRBJ2-7,few,TRBV20-1,CSARDSGTGSYEQYF,TGCAGTGCTAGAGATAGTGGGACAGGGTCCTACGAGCAGTACTTC
NA,TRBJ2-3,few,TRBV28,CASSLEQYNTDTQYF,TGTGCCAGCAGTTTGGAACAGTATAACACAGATACGCAGTATTTT
TRBD1,TRBJ2-1,many,TRBV5-1,CASSPPGTVYNEQFF,TGCGCCAGCAGCCCCCCGGGGACAGTCTACAATGAGCAGTTCTTC
NA,TRBJ2-7,NA,TRBV27,CASGESYRPNEQYF,TGTGCCAGCGGGGAAAGTTACAGGCCCAATGAGCAGTACTTC
NA,TRBJ2-7,NA,TRBV7-2,CASSLGSGRTYEQYF,TGTGCCAGCAGCTTAGGTTCAGGTCGCACCTACGAGCAGTACTTC
NA,TRBJ1-6,NA,TRBV27,CASSIMGLGALHF,TGTGCCAGCAGTATTATGGGACTAGGGGCCCTCCACTTT
TRBD1,TRBJ2-2,NA,TRBV5-1,CASSFGTGPAGELFF,TGCGCCAGCAGCTTCGGGACAGGGCCTGCCGGGGAGCTGTTTTTT
TRBD2,TRBJ2-4,few,TRBV6-5,CASRRTSGAKNIQYF,TGTGCCAGCAGACGGACTAGCGGAGCCAAAAACATTCAGTACTTC
TRBD2,TRBJ2-1,NA,TRBV29-1,CSVGGGGVYNEQFF,TGCAGCGTTGGCGGCGGGGGGGTGTACAATGAGCAGTTCTTC
TRBD2,TRBJ2-1,NA,TRBV20-1,CSARGAGGSYNEQFF,TGCAGTGCTAGAGGGGCGGGGGGCTCCTACAATGAGCAGTTCTTC
TRBD1,TRBJ1-1,NA,TRBV5-1,CASSSQGQHTEAFF,TGCGCCAGCAGCTCCCAGGGACAGCACACTGAAGCTTTCTTT
NA,TRBJ2-2,NA,TRBV5-5,CASSLLSTQTNTGELFF,TGTGCCAGCAGCTTGTTGTCTACCCAGACGAACACCGGGGAGCTGTTTTTT
NA,TRBJ1-1,NA,TRBV9,CASSFGTGNTEALF,NA
NA,TRBJ1-5,NA,TRBV29-1,CGVLDSLNRPQHF,TGCGGCGTCCTGGACAGCCTCAATCGGCCCCAGCATTTT
TRBD1,TRBJ2-7,many,TRBV15,CATSRGDRANPYEQYF,TGTGCCACCAGCAGAGGGGACAGGGCGAATCCCTACGAGCAGTACTTC
NA,TRBJ2-5,NA,TRBV7-2,CASSLRGQGKETQYF,TGTGCCAGCAGCCTGCGTGGGCAGGGGAAAGAGACCCAGTACTTC
TRBD1,TRBJ2-5,many,TRBV5-6,CASSLATNRGYVGQYF,TGTGCCAGCAGCTTGGCAACCAACAGGGGGTACGTGGGCCAGTACTTC
TRBD2,TRBJ2-3,NA,TRBV25-1,CASSPALGSGGTDTQYF,TGTGCCAGCAGTCCCGCACTGGGGAGCGGGGGAACAGATACGCAGTATTTT
TRBD2,TRBJ2-1,NA,TRBV11-1,CASSSPWGGRLQFF,TGTGCCAGCAGCTCGCCTTGGGGGGGACGGTTGCAGTTCTTC
TRBD1,TRBJ1-2,few,TRBV14,CASSQKYGTGLYGYTF,TGTGCCAGCAGCCAGAAGTACGGGACAGGACTTTATGGCTACACCTTC
TRBD1,TRBJ1-2,few,TRBV27,CASSYRGRDGYTF,TGTGCCAGCAGTTACAGGGGGCGGGATGGCTACACCTTC
NA,TRBJ2-7,many,TRBV20-1,CSARREGGRLYEQYF,TGCAGTGCTAGAAGAGAAGGGGGTAGACTCTACGAGCAGTACTTC
TRBD2,TRBJ2-3,NA,TRBV2,CASSEGLAGVGTDTQYF,TGTGCCAGCAGTGAGGGGCTAGCGGGGGTCGGCACAGATACGCAGTATTTT
TRBD1,TRBJ1-4,few,TRBV4-1,CASSARRTGLREKLFF,TGCGCCAGCAGCGCCCGCCGGACAGGGCTTCGGGAAAAACTGTTTTTT
NA,TRBJ1-2,NA,TRBV7-2,CATSRSYGYTF,TGTGCCACAAGCCGGAGCTACGGCTACACCTTC
NA,TRBJ2-6,many,TRBV28,CASSLTGPGANVLTF,TGTGCCAGCAGTTTAACAGGGCCTGGGGCCAACGTCCTGACTTTC
NA,TRBJ1-4,many,TRBV7-9,CASSLDRGTNEKLFF,TGTGCCAGCAGCTTGGATCGGGGCACGAATGAAAAACTGTTTTTT
NA,TRBJ2-2,NA,TRBV15,CATSRGPMGSNTGELFF,TGTGCCACCAGCAGAGGCCCGATGGGCTCCAACACCGGGGAGCTGTTTTTT
NA,TRBJ2-6,few,TRBV27,CASSLSTPSLSGANVLTF,TGTGCCAGCAGTTTATCGACTCCTAGTCTCTCTGGGGCCAACGTCCTGACTTTC
NA,TRBJ2-3,NA,TRBV7-9,CASSLAELAADTQYF,TGTGCCAGCAGCTTAGCGGAATTGGCGGCAGATACGCAGTATTTT